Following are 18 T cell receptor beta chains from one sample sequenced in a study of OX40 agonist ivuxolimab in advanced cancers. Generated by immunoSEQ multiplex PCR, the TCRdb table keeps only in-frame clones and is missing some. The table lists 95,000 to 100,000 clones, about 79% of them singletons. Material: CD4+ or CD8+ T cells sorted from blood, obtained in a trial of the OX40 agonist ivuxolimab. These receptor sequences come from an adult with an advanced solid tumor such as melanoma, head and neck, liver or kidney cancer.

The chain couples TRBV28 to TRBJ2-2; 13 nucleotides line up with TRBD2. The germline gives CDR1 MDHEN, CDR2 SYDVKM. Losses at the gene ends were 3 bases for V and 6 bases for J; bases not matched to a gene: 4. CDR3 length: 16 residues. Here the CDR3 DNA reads TGTGCCAGCAGTTTTGGGACTAGCGGGAAACCCGGGGAGCTGTTTTTT. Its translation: CASSFGTSGKPGELFF.

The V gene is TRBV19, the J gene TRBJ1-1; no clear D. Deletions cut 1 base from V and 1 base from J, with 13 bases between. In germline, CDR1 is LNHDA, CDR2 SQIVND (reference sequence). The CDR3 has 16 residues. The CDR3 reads CASSIASAAGNTEAFF. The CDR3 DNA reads TGTGCCAGTAGTATAGCTTCAGCCGCGGGGAACACTGAAGCTTTCTTT.

DNA for the CDR3: TGTGCCTACGGTAGGCCCTACGAGCAGTACTTC. Amino acids: CAYGRPYEQYF. J is TRBJ2-7 and V is TRBV28, with D unresolved. Trimming cost V 11 bases and J 2 bases, with 10 bases left between them. Germline assignment: CDR1 MDHEN and CDR2 SYDVKM. The CDR3 totals 11 residues.

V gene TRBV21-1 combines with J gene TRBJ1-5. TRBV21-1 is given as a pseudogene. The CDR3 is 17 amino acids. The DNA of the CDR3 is TGTGCCAGCAGATTGATCAGGGGGGGTTATAGCAATCAGCCCCAGCATTTT. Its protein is CASRLIRGGYSNQPQHF.

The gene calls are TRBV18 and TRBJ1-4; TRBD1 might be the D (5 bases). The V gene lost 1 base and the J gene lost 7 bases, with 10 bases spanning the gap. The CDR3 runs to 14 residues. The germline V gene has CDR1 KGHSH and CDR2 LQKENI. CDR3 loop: CASSPRSGGEKLFF. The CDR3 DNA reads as TGTGCCAGCTCACCACGGTCGGGGGGTGAAAAACTGTTTTTT.

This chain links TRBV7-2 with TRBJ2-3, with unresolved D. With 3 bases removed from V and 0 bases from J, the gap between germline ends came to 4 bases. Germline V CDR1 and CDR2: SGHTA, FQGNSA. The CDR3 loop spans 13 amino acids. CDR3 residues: CASSFSSTDTQYF. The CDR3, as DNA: TGTGCCAGCAGCTTCAGTAGCACAGATACGCAGTATTTT.

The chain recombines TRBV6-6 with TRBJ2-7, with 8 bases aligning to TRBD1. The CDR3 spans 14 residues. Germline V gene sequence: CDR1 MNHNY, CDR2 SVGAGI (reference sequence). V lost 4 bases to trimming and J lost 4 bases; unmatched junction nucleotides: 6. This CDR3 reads CASSSPGGKYEQYF. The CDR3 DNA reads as TGTGCCAGCAGTTCCCCAGGGGGCAAGTACGAGCAGTACTTC.

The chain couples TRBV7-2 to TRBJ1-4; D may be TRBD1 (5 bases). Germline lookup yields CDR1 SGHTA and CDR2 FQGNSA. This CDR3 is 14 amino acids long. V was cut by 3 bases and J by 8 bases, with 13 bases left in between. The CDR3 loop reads CASSLPGAAEKLFF. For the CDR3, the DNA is TGTGCCAGCAGCTTGCCTGGGGCGGCGGAAAAACTGTTTTTT.

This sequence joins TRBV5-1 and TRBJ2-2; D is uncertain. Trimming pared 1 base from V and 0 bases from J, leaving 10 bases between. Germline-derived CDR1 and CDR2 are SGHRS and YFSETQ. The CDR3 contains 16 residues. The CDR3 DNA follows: TGCGCCAGCAGCTTGATGACCGTCCCGAACACCGGGGAGCTGTTTTTT. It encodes CASSLMTVPNTGELFF.

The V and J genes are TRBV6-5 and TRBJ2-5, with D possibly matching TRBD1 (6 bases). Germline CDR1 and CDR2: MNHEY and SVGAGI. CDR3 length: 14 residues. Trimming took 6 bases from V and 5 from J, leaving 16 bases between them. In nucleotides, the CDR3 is TGTGCCAGCAGCAACAGGGCGGTCGGGGAGACCCAGTACTTC. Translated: CASSNRAVGETQYF.

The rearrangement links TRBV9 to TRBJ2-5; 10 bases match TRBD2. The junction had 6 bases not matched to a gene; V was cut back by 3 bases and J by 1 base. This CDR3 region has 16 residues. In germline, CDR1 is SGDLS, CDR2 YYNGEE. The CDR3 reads CASSARRTSGQETQYF. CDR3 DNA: TGTGCCAGCAGCGCCCGTCGGACTAGCGGCCAAGAGACCCAGTACTTC.

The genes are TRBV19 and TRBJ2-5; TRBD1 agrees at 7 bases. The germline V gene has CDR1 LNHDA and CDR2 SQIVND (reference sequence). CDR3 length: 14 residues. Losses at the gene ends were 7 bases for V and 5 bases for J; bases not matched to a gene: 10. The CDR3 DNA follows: TGTGCCAGTACACCCCGGGGCAGGGGGGAGACCCAGTACTTC. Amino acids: CASTPRGRGETQYF.

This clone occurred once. CDR3 nucleotide sequence: TGTGCCTGGAATTCGTACCAGCGGGAGGTCCAGGGGGAGACCCAGTACTTC. It specifies CAWNSYQREVQGETQYF. This chain links TRBV30 with TRBJ2-5; 9 bases align to TRBD2. Germline CDR1 is GTSNPN and CDR2 is SVGIG (reference sequence). Unmatched junction bases numbered 17, after V lost 4 bases and J lost 5 bases. CDR3 length equals 17 residues.

Here the CDR3 reads CASSLQMRGTEAFF. The CDR3 nucleotides read TGTGCCAGCAGCCTCCAGATGCGGGGGACTGAAGCTTTCTTT. This chain uses TRBV9 with TRBJ1-1; a weak D match, TRBD1 (5 bases). The CDR3 has 14 amino acids. Germline loops: CDR1 SGDLS, CDR2 YYNGEE. Trimming pared 4 bases from V and 5 bases from J, leaving 15 bases between.

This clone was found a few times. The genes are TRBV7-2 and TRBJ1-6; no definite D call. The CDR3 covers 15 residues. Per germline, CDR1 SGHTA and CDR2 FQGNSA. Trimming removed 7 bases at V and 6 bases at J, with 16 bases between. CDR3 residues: CASTPLRSSNSPLHF. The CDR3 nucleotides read TGTGCCAGCACGCCCCTTAGGTCCAGTAATTCACCCCTCCACTTT. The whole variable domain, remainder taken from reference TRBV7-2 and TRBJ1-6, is GAGVSQSPSNKVTEKGKDVELRCDPISGHTALYWYRQSLGQGLEFLIYFQGNSAPDKSGLPSDRFSAERTGGSVSTLTIQRTQQEDSAVYLCASTPLRSSNSPLHFGNGTRLTVT.

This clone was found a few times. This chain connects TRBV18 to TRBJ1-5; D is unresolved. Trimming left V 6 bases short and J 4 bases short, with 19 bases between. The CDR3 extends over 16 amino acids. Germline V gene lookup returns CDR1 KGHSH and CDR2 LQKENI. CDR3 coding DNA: TGTGCCAGCTCGCCAAACGGACCCGAGGCAAATCAGCCCCAGCATTTT. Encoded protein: CASSPNGPEANQPQHF. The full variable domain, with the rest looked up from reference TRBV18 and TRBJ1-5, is NAGVMQNPRHLVRRRGQEARLRCSPMKGHSHVYWYRQLPEEGLKFMVYLQKENIIDESGMPKERFSAEFPKEGPSILRIQQVVRGDSAAYFCASSPNGPEANQPQHFGDGTRLSIL.

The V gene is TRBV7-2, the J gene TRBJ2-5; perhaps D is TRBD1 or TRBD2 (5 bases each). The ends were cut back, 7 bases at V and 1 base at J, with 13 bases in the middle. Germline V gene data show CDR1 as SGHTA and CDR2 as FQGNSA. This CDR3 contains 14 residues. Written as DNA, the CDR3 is TGTGCCAGCACAGGGACCGCCTCCCAAGAGACCCAGTACTTC. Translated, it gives CASTGTASQETQYF.

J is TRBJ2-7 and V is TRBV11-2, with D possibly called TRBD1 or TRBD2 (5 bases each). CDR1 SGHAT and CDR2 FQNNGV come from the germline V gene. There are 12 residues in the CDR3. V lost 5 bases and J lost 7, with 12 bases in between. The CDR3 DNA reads TGTGCCAGCAGCCTAGGGACCGGGGAGCAGTACTTC. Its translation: CASSLGTGEQYF.